Each of the 3 T cell receptor beta chains below was sequenced from the same sample in a study of cytomegalovirus exposure and HLA in healthy donors. PCR involved 60 Vbeta and 13 Jbeta primers. Produced via immunoSEQ multiplex PCR; TCRdb's table is partial and in-frame only. The repertoire has some 200,000 clones, over 65% of them found once; the top ten carry just under 3%. Sequencing was carried out using PBMCs. The receptors here all came from a woman aged 25 to 39 in good health and CMV-seronegative.

V usage is TRBV5-1 and J usage is TRBJ2-7, with unresolved D. The CDR3 totals 13 residues. V was trimmed by 6 bases and J by 4 bases, leaving 14 bases between them. Germline-derived CDR1 and CDR2 are SGHRS and YFSETQ. CDR3 sequence (DNA): TGCGCCAGCACGAGGCTCGGCGATTACGAGCAGTACTTC. As protein: CASTRLGDYEQYF.

The chain is built from TRBV4-2 and TRBJ2-7; 11 bases match TRBD2. V was clipped by 4 bases and J by 4 bases; unmatched bases: 9. Germline CDR1 reads LGHNA; CDR2 reads YNFKEQ. CDR3 length equals 16 residues. The CDR3 protein is CASSLREGLADYEQYF. CDR3 nucleotides: TGTGCCAGCAGCCTGAGAGAGGGACTAGCGGATTACGAGCAGTACTTC.

The rearrangement uses TRBV10-2 and TRBJ2-3; 8 bases are shared with TRBD1. Germline trimming cut 2 bases from V and 3 bases from J; bases unmatched to any gene: 1. The germline V gene encodes CDR1 WSHSY and CDR2 SAAADI. This CDR3 region has 14 residues. The DNA of the CDR3 is TGCGCCAGCAGTGAGGACAGGGGAACAGATACGCAGTATTTT. Amino acid sequence: CASSEDRGTDTQYF.